One and the same sample provided the 17 T cell receptor beta chains below, sequenced in a study of blood T cell repertoires in COVID-19. Sequencing used immunoSEQ multiplex PCR; TCRdb keeps in-frame clones, though not all of them. Altogether around 180,000 clones are present, roughly 70% being singletons, with the ten largest covering around 3%. Material: peripheral blood. These receptors all stem from a woman older than 75 with acute or convalescent COVID-19.

The chain's CDR3 is CASSSTSGSYEQYF. CDR3 sequence (DNA): TGTGCCAGCTCGTCGACTAGCGGGAGCTACGAGCAGTACTTC. The gene calls are TRBV18 and TRBJ2-7; 12 bases align to TRBD2. The CDR3 is 14 residues long. Germline values: CDR1 KGHSH, CDR2 LQKENI. The V and J ends lost 6 bases and 3 bases, in that order; junction bases with no gene match: 3. Supplemented by reference TRBV18 and TRBJ2-7, the full variable domain reads NAGVMQNPRHLVRRRGQEARLRCSPMKGHSHVYWYRQLPEEGLKFMVYLQKENIIDESGMPKERFSAEFPKEGPSILRIQQVVRGDSAAYFCASSSTSGSYEQYFGPGTRLTVT.

J is TRBJ1-1 and V is TRBV6-5; D unclear. Between the trimmed V and J ends, which lost 7 bases and 1 base, there was a span of 7 bases. Germline CDR1 reads MNHEY; CDR2 reads SVGAGI. This CDR3 contains 12 residues. The CDR3 sequence is CASTNKNTEAFF. The CDR3 DNA is TGTGCCAGCACCAACAAGAACACTGAAGCTTTCTTT.

This chain joins TRBV1 and TRBJ2-7; TRBD1 is taken as the D call from the table, unchecked against the DNA. TRBV1 is shown as a pseudogene. The CDR3 is made up of 18 amino acids. CDR3 amino acids: CTSSQLRDRDPSAYEQYF. The CDR3 region has the DNA TGCACCAGCAGCCAGCTACGGGACAGGGATCCGAGCGCCTACGAGCAGTACTTC.

This rearrangement joins TRBV24-1 to TRBJ2-3, with 7 bases matching TRBD1. The V gene's germline CDR1 is KGHDR and CDR2 SFDVKD. Trimming took 4 bases from V and 2 from J; bases not matched to a gene: 5. CDR3 length equals 15 residues. The CDR3 nucleotides read TGTGCCACCAGTGACCCGGGACAGCCCACAGATACGCAGTATTTT. The encoded protein is CATSDPGQPTDTQYF.

The V and J genes are TRBV10-3 and TRBJ2-3; D possibly corresponds to TRBD2 (5 bases). Germline CDR1 ENHRY, CDR2 SYGVKD. The V and J ends lost 5 bases and 1 base respectively, with 19 bases between them. The CDR3 extends over 17 amino acids. CDR3 in DNA: TGTGCCATCAGTACTCTTACGGGTAGCGATCGCACAGATACGCAGTATTTT. Its translation is CAISTLTGSDRTDTQYF.

This clone was recorded only once. The chain carries TRBV5-1 and TRBJ1-6; D possibly corresponds to TRBD1 (6 bases). The CDR3 has 14 amino acids. Germline CDR1 reads SGHRS; CDR2 reads YFSETQ. The ends were cut back, 4 bases at V and 9 bases at J, with 14 bases in the middle. The CDR3 sequence is CASSELGGGSPLHF. CDR3 DNA sequence: TGCGCCAGCAGCGAGTTAGGGGGGGGTTCACCCCTCCACTTT.

The chain employs TRBV28 and TRBJ2-7; the D is unclear. Germline CDR1 reads MDHEN; CDR2 reads SYDVKM. The CDR3 consists of 15 residues. V was clipped by 1 base and J by 1 base, with 11 bases between them. This CDR3 reads CASSLSAGGSYEQYF. In DNA, the CDR3 is TGTGCCAGCAGTTTATCGGCAGGTGGATCCTACGAGCAGTACTTC.

V and J are TRBV2 and TRBJ2-7; 7 nucleotides line up with TRBD2. The V segment lost 3 bases and the J segment 4 bases; nucleotides outside the gene matches: 9. The CDR3 is made up of 15 amino acids. CDR1 is SNHLY and CDR2 is FYNNEI in the germline V gene. The CDR3 coding sequence is TGTGCCAGCAGTGACGCTAGCGGAGTTAGTTACGAGCAGTACTTC. Protein sequence: CASSDASGVSYEQYF.

The chain joins TRBV6-5 to TRBJ2-7; 8 bases line up with TRBD2. From germline, CDR1 is MNHEY and CDR2 SVGAGI. With 6 bases clipped from V and 4 bases from J, the junction kept 5 bases outside the gene matches. The CDR3 runs 13 residues. CDR3 coding DNA: TGTGCCAGCAGGAGCGGGAGCGGATACGAGCAGTACTTC. Amino acids: CASRSGSGYEQYF.

The rearrangement links TRBV5-4 to TRBJ2-7; D is perhaps TRBD2 (5 bases). The germline V gene encodes CDR1 SGHNT and CDR2 YYREEE (reference sequence). The CDR3 runs 15 residues. Trimming removed 4 bases at V and 2 bases at J, with 16 bases between. CDR3 loop: CASSRSSGITYEQYF. The CDR3 DNA reads TGTGCCAGCAGCAGAAGTTCCGGGATTACCTACGAGCAGTACTTC. The full variable domain, with the rest looked up from reference TRBV5-4 and TRBJ2-7, is ETGVTQSPTHLIKTRGQQVTLRCSSQSGHNTVSWYQQALGQGPQFIFQYYREEENGRGNFPPRFSGLQFPNYSSELNVNALELDDSALYLCASSRSSGITYEQYFGPGTRLTVT.

This clone was observed a few times. The chain joins TRBV18 to TRBJ1-2; D gene unclear. The V gene's germline CDR1 is KGHSH and CDR2 LQKENI. Between the trimmed V and J ends, which lost 6 bases and 4 bases, there was a span of 15 bases. The CDR3 consists of 14 residues. Written as DNA, the CDR3 is TGTGCCAGCTCCCCCCCGGGAGACTCCTATGGCTACACCTTC. Its translation is CASSPPGDSYGYTF. The entire variable domain, with the rest obtained from reference TRBV18 and TRBJ1-2, is as follows: NAGVMQNPRHLVRRRGQEARLRCSPMKGHSHVYWYRQLPEEGLKFMVYLQKENIIDESGMPKERFSAEFPKEGPSILRIQQVVRGDSAAYFCASSPPGDSYGYTFGSGTRLTVV.

This clone turned up a few times. This rearrangement joins TRBV3-1 (or the pseudogene TRBV3-2) to TRBJ1-5; D uncertain. The length of the CDR3 is 14 residues. Germline CDR1 reads LGHDT; CDR2 reads YNNKEL (reference sequence). Between the trimmed V and J ends, which lost 1 base and 3 bases, there was a span of 7 bases. CDR3 in DNA: TGTGCCAGCAGCCAAGGGGCCCCCAATCAGCCCCAGCATTTT. It translates to CASSQGAPNQPQHF.

The chain carries TRBV5-1 and TRBJ2-3, with 15 bases that match TRBD2. V shed 6 bases and J 1 base; nucleotides not matched to a gene: 9. This CDR3 contains 18 residues. Germline CDR1 SGHRS, CDR2 YFSETQ. CDR3 coding DNA: TGCGCCAGCACCTTAGGACTAGCGGGAGGGCCGGGCACAGATACGCAGTATTTT. Protein product: CASTLGLAGGPGTDTQYF.

This clone turned up a few times. This chain connects TRBV6-5 to TRBJ1-1; TRBD1 might be the D (5 bases). V was clipped by 4 bases and J by 1 base, with 10 bases between them. The CDR3 length is 14 residues. CDR1 is MNHEY, CDR2 SVGAGI, per germline. The CDR3, as DNA: TGTGCCAGCAGTTCAAGAACAGGGAACACTGAAGCTTTCTTT. Amino acid sequence: CASSSRTGNTEAFF.

This clone was counted between two and nine times. V gene TRBV11-2 combines with J gene TRBJ2-5, with 7 bases fitting TRBD2. CDR3 size: 16 residues. Germline loops: CDR1 SGHAT, CDR2 FQNNGV. Germline trimming cut 4 bases from V and 5 bases from J; bases unmatched to any gene: 13. CDR3 DNA sequence: TGTGCCAGCAGCTACTTTGGCGGGAGATTGGAGGAGACCCAGTACTTC. Its translation is CASSYFGGRLEETQYF.

CDR3 DNA: TGTGCCAGCAGTTTCGTCAGGGGGTATGAAAAACTGTTTTTT. Protein: CASSFVRGYEKLFF. The V and J genes are TRBV28 and TRBJ1-4; TRBD1 matches 7 bases. The germline V gene encodes CDR1 MDHEN and CDR2 SYDVKM. V was clipped by 3 bases and J by 6 bases; unmatched bases: 4. CDR3 length equals 14 residues.

In DNA form, the CDR3 reads TGTGCCAGCAGCTTAGGTCTCTCTGGAAACACCATATATTTT. It yields the protein CASSLGLSGNTIYF. This chain uses TRBV7-8 with TRBJ1-3; D gene unclear. This CDR3 contains 14 residues. Germline V gene data show CDR1 as SGHVS and CDR2 as FQNEAQ. V shed 1 base and J shed 0 bases, with 4 bases lying between them.